Each of the 7 T cell receptor beta chains below was sequenced from the same sample in a study of cytomegalovirus exposure and HLA in healthy donors. Primers: 60 Vbeta forward and 13 Jbeta reverse. Generated by immunoSEQ multiplex PCR, the TCRdb table keeps only in-frame clones and is missing some. Among some 96,000 clones listed, roughly 80% were seen once. The sample taken for sequencing was PBMCs. The receptor source for this set is a man between 35 and 55 years old in good health and CMV-seropositive.

The chain has TRBV5-5 and TRBJ1-1, with a possible D match to TRBD1 (5 bases). V gave up 0 bases and J gave up 5 bases, with 11 bases separating them. The CDR3 length is 14 residues. From germline, CDR1 is SGHKS and CDR2 YYEKEE (reference sequence). CDR3 coding DNA: TGTGCCAGCAGCTTGGTTCAGGGTAGGACTGAAGCTTTCTTT. Its translation is CASSLVQGRTEAFF.

V gene TRBV28 combines with J gene TRBJ1-2; no firm D call. The CDR3 runs 14 residues. Germline V gene data show CDR1 as MDHEN and CDR2 as SYDVKM. The V gene lost 5 bases and the J gene lost 2 bases, with 12 bases spanning the gap. The CDR3 sequence: CASSPLTVNYGYTF. The CDR3 DNA sequence: TGTGCCAGCAGTCCTTTAACGGTGAACTATGGCTACACCTTC.

This clone was picked up a small number of times. This rearrangement joins TRBV10-3 to TRBJ2-7; no firm D call. The germline V gene encodes CDR1 ENHRY and CDR2 SYGVKD. The CDR3 contains 17 residues. Trimming removed 7 bases at V and 0 bases at J, with 22 bases between. This CDR3 is CAITASGTGSHSYEQYF. The DNA for the CDR3 is TGTGCCATCACCGCCTCCGGTACCGGGTCTCACTCCTACGAGCAGTACTTC.

V usage is TRBV2 and J usage is TRBJ2-3; D is possibly TRBD2 (7 bases). V shed 6 bases and J shed 2 bases, with 15 bases lying between them. Germline-derived CDR1 and CDR2 are SNHLY and FYNNEI. The CDR3 is made up of 15 amino acids. Written as DNA, the CDR3 is TGTGCCAGCAGAATGGAGCGGGACATCACAGATACGCAGTATTTT. Translation: CASRMERDITDTQYF.

This chain links TRBV10-3 with TRBJ1-3, with D uncertain. The germline CDR1 and CDR2 sequences are ENHRY and SYGVKD. CDR3 length equals 15 residues. V shed 0 bases and J shed 2 bases, with 8 bases lying between them. The CDR3 protein is CAISESIRTGNTIYF. CDR3 nucleotides: TGTGCCATCAGTGAGTCGATCAGAACTGGAAACACCATATATTTT.

The J gene is TRBJ1-1, the V gene TRBV28; D uncertain. CDR1 and CDR2 from the germline V gene are MDHEN and SYDVKM. With 7 bases removed from V and 6 bases from J, the gap between germline ends came to 15 bases. CDR3 length: 13 amino acids. The CDR3 region is CASTRGPWAEAFF. The CDR3 DNA reads TGTGCCAGCACCCGAGGTCCATGGGCTGAAGCTTTCTTT.

The rearrangement uses TRBV4-3 and TRBJ2-2, with D possibly being TRBD1 (5 bases). Germline V gene lookup returns CDR1 LGHNA and CDR2 YSLEER. The CDR3 spans 16 residues. V was cut by 0 bases and J by 6 bases, with 14 bases left in between. In nucleotides, the CDR3 is TGCGCCAGCAGCCAAGATCGCGCAGGGTATGCCGGGGAGCTGTTTTTT. It codes for CASSQDRAGYAGELFF.